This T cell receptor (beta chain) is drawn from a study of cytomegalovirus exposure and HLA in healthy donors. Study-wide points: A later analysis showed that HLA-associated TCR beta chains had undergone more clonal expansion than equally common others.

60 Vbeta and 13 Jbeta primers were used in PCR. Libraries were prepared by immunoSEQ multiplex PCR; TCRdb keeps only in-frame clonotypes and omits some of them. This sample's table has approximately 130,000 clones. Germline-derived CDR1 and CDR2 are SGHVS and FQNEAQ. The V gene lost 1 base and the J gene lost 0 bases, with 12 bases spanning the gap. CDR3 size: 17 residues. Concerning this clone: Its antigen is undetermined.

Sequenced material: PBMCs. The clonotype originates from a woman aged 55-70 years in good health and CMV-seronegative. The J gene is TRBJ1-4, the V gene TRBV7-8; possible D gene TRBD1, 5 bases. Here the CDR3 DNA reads TGTGCCAGCAGCTTAGACGCGGGGACTTCAACTAATGAAAAACTGTTTTTT. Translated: CASSLDAGTSTNEKLFF.